This T cell receptor (beta chain) is from a study of blood T cells in healthy people across ages. Germline values: CDR1 SGHTA, CDR2 FQGNSA. This CDR3 region has 16 residues. V shed 3 bases, J shed 2 bases, and the junction held 4 bases outside the gene matches. Study outcomes and limitations: A strong correlation was found between TCR beta diversity and the percentage of naive T cells.

Together with a sample-barcoded 5' primer, a J-beta primer mix was included in a second PCR lasting roughly 6 to 12 cycles. One entry per CDR3 protein results from TCRdb running MiXCR on the 5' RACE reads. This table holds hundreds of thousands of distinct CDR3 sequences, around 48% found once. This clonotype has just a few counts. Its target is not known. This TCR was sampled from a woman aged 55-70 years in good health. Sequencing was carried out using blood. V is TRBV7-2 and J is TRBJ2-2; 9 nucleotides match TRBD2. This chain's CDR3 is CASSFRLAVNTGELFF. The CDR3 region has the DNA TGTGCCAGCAGCTTCCGACTAGCGGTCAACACCGGGGAGCTGTTTTTT.